This T cell receptor (beta chain) was identified in a study of cytomegalovirus exposure and HLA in healthy donors. Donors consisted of healthy bone marrow donors. To note about this clone: Its specificity is not known.

The germline gives CDR1 SGHRS, CDR2 YFSETQ. This CDR3 has 15 amino acids. Germline trimming cut 0 bases from V and 2 bases from J; bases unmatched to any gene: 5. Study-wide results and caveats: In an earlier analysis, in fewer than 700 donors, most V segments appeared productive either ~90% or ~30% of the time.

PCR amplification relied on 60 Vbeta primers (plus 13 Jbeta primers). This table comes from immunoSEQ multiplex PCR, and its TCRdb copy is limited to in-frame clones, with some not included. The table shows approximately 160,000 clones, with about 77% occurring only once. This chain joins TRBV5-1 and TRBJ2-7; the match to TRBD2 covers 7 bases. The receptor's source is a male donor in good health and CMV-seropositive. The sequenced sample was PBMCs. The CDR3 nucleotides are TGCGCCAGCAGCTTGGCAAGCGGGGTTACCTACGAGCAGTACTTC. It yields the protein CASSLASGVTYEQYF.